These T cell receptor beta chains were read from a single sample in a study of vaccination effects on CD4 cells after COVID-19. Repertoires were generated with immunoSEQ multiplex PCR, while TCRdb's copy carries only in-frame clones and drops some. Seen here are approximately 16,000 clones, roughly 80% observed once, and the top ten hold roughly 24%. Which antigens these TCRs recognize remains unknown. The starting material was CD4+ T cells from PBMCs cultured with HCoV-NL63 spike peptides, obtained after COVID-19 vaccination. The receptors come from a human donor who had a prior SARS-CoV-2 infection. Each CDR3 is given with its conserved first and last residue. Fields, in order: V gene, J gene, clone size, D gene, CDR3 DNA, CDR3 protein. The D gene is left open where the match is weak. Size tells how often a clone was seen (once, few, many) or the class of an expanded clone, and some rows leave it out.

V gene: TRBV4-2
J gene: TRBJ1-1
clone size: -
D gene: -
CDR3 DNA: TGTGCCAGCAGCCAAGATAGAGGTAGGACTGAAGCTTTCTTT
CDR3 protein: CASSQDRGRTEAFF

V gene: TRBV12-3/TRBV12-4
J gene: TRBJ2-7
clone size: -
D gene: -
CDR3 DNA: TGTGCCAGCAGTTTTGGGAGCTCCTACGAGCAGTACTTC
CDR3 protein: CASSFGSSYEQYF

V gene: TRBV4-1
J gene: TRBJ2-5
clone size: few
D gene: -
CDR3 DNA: TGCGCCAGCAGCCAGGCGCCCCATTGGAGAGTCCAAGAGACCCAGTACTTC
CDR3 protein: CASSQAPHWRVQETQYF

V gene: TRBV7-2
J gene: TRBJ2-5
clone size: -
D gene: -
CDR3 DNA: TGTGCCAGCAGCGTACAGGAGACCCAGTACTTC
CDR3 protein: CASSVQETQYF

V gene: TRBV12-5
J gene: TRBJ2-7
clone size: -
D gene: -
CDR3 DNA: TGTGCTAGTGGTTCAACGCGGGAGCAGTACTTC
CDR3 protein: CASGSTREQYF

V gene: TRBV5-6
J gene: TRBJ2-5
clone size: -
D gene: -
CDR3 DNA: TGTGCCAGCAGCTTGTTCGCGGCTGAGACCCAGTACTTC
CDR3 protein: CASSLFAAETQYF

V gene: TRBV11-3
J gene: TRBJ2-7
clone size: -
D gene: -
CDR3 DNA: TGTGCCAGCAGCTTAGGACAGCAAACCGACGAGCAGTACTTC
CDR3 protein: CASSLGQQTDEQYF

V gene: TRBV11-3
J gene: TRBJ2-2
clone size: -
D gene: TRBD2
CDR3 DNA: TGTGCCAGCAGCTTAGCGAGGTCGGGCGGGAGTAACACCGGGGAGCTGTTTTTT
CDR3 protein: CASSLARSGGSNTGELFF

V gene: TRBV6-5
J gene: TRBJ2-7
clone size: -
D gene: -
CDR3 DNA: TGTGCCAGCAGCGGAACCCTAGTTACCTACGAGCAGTACTTC
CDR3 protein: CASSGTLVTYEQYF

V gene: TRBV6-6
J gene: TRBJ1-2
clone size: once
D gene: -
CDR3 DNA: TGTGCCAGCATTGCGGGCCGGGAGGGCCGCGGGGGCACCTTC
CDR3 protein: CASIAGREGRGGTF

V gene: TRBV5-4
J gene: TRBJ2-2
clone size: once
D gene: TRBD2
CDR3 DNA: TGTGCCAGCAGCTTGGTGGGCGGGGGGGGCACCGGGGAGCTGTTTTTT
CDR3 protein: CASSLVGGGGTGELFF

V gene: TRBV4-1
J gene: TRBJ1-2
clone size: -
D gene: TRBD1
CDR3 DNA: TGCGCCAGCAGCCAGCCGACAGGGAAGGTCTATGGCTACACCTTC
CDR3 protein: CASSQPTGKVYGYTF

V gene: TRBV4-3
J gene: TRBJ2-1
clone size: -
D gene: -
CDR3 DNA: TGCGCCAGCAGCCAAGAAAAGGAGAGAACAGGGCAGTTCTTC
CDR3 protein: CASSQEKERTGQFF

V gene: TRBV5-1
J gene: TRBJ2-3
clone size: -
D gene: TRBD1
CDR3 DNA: TGCGCCAGCAGCCCAGGGACAGGGGAACAGGGGGGTACGCAGTATTTT
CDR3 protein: CASSPGTGEQGGTQYF

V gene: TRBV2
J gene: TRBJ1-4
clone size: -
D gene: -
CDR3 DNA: TGTGCCAGCAGTGTCGACAGAAGGAGAAAAACGCTGTTTTTT
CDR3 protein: CASSVDRRRKTLFF

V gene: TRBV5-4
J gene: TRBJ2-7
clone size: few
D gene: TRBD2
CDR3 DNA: TGTGCCAGCAGCCCCGTGCCGGGACTAGCGGGAGTGGGCACTCACGAGCAGTACTTC
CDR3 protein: CASSPVPGLAGVGTHEQYF

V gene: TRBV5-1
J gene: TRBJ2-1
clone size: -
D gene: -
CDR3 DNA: TGCGCCAGCAGCTTGAGGCTTGGGGGCGCCTACAATGAGCAGTTCTTC
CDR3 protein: CASSLRLGGAYNEQFF

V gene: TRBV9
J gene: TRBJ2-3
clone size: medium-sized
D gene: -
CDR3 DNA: TGTGCCAGCAGCGAGGGCGAGCACACAGATACGCAGTATTTT
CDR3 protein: CASSEGEHTDTQYF

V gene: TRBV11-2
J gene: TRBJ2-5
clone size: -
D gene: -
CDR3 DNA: TGTGCCAGCACAACGGGACTTTTCGAGACCCAGTACTTC
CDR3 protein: CASTTGLFETQYF

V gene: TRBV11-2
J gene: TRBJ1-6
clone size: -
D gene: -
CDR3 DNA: TGTGCCAGCAGCCACCACGACAGGAATTCACCCCTCCACTTT
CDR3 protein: CASSHHDRNSPLHF

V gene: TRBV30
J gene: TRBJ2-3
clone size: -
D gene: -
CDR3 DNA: TGTGCCGAGGGACTTAGCACAGATACGCAGTATTTT
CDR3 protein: CAEGLSTDTQYF

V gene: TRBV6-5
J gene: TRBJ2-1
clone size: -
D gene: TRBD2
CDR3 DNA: TGTGCCAGCAGTTACGCCCCACTAGCGAGGGATGAGCAGTTCTTC
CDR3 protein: CASSYAPLARDEQFF

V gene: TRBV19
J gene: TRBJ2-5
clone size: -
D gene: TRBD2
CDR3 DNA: TGTGCCAGTAGTATCTCTAGCGGGGGGATCCAAGAGACCCAGTACTTC
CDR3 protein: CASSISSGGIQETQYF

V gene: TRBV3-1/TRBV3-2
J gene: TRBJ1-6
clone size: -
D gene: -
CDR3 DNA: TGTGCCTCCCAAGTGAACTCCTATAATTCACCCCTCCACTTT
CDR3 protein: CASQVNSYNSPLHF

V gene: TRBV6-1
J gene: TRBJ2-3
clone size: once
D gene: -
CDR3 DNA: TGTGCCAGCAGTGAATTCTCCCGTTTACAAGAGACGCAGTATTTT
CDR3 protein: CASSEFSRLQETQYF

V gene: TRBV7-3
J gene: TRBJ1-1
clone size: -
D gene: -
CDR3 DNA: TGTGCCAGCAGCTTAACGGGGGACACTGAAGCTTTCTTT
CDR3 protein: CASSLTGDTEAFF

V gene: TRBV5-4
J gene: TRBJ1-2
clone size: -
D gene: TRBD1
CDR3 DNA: TGTGCCAGCAGCCACTTTTCGGGACAGCTGTTACATGGCTACACCTTC
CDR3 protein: CASSHFSGQLLHGYTF

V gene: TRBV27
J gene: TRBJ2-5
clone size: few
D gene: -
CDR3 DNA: TGTGCCAGCCGACCGGGGGTTTTGGAGACCCAGTACTTC
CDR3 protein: CASRPGVLETQYF

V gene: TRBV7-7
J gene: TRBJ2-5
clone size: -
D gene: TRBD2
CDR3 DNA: TGTGCTAGCAGCTTAGAACTAGCGAGAAAAGAGACCCAGTACTTC
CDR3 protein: CASSLELARKETQYF

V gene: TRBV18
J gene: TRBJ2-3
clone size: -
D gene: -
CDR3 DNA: TGTGCCAGCTCCCCCGACAGCCAGGCGGATACGCAGTATTTT
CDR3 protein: CASSPDSQADTQYF

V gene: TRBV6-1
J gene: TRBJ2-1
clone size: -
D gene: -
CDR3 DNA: TGTGCCAGCAGTGAATACAGGCCGTCCTACAATGAGCAGTTCTTC
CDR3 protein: CASSEYRPSYNEQFF

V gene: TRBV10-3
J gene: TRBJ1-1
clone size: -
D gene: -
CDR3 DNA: TGTGCCATCAGTGAGCTCGAGGGCACGAACACTGAAGCTTTCTTT
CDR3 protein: CAISELEGTNTEAFF

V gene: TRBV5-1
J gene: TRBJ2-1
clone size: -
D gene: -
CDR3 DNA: TGCGCCAGCAGCTTTTATAATGAGCAGTTCTTC
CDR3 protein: CASSFYNEQFF

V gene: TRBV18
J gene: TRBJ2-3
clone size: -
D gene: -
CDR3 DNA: TGTGCCAGCTCGCCTAGCCTGGATACGCAGTATTTT
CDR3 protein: CASSPSLDTQYF

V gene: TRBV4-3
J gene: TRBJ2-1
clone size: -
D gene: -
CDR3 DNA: TGCGCCAGCAGCCAAGAGTTCTTGGAACAGGGTAGGCAGTTCTTC
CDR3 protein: CASSQEFLEQGRQFF

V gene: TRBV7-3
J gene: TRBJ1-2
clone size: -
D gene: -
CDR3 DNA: TGTGCCAGCAGCTTAACGTTCGGGGACGACCCTAACTATGGCTACACCTTC
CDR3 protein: CASSLTFGDDPNYGYTF

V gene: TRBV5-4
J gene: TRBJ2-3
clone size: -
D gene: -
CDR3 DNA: TGTGCCAGCAGCTTGGCGGGGCTCGGCACAGATACGCAGTATTTT
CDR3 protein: CASSLAGLGTDTQYF

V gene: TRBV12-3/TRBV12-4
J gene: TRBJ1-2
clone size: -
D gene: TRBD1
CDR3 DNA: TGTGCCAGCACCGTGACAGGGTACTATGGCTACACCTTC
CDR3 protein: CASTVTGYYGYTF

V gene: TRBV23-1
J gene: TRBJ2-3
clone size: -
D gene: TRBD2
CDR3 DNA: TGCGCCAGCAGTCCGGCCAGGGGACTAGCGGGGGGCACAGATACGCAGTATTTT
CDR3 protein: CASSPARGLAGGTDTQYF

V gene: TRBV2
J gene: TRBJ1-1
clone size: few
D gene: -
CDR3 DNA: TGTGCCAGCAGGCCTCAGAGTATGAACACTGAAGCTTTCTTT
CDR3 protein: CASRPQSMNTEAFF

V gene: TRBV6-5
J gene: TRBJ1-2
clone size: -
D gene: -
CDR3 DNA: TGTGCCAGCAGTTGGGGCAGCACTTCTGGCTACACCTTC
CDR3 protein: CASSWGSTSGYTF

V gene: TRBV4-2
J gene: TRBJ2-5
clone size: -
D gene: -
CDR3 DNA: TGTGCCAGCAGCCAAGATTTAGGGAAGGGAGAGACCCAGTACTTC
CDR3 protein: CASSQDLGKGETQYF

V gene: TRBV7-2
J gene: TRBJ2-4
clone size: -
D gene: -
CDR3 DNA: TGTGCCAGCACCAACCGGCGGAACATTCAGTACTTC
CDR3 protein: CASTNRRNIQYF

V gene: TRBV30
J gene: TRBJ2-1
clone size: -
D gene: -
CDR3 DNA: TGTGCCTGGAGTGTATTCCGTGGGAGTACCTACAATGAGCAGTTCTTC
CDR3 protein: CAWSVFRGSTYNEQFF

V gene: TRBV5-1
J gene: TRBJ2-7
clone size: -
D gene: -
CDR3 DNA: TGCGCCAGCAGCTTGATAGGGGGGATTTACGAGCAGTACTTC
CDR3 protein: CASSLIGGIYEQYF

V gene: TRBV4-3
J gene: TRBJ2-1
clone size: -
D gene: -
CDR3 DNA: TGCGCCAGCAGCCAAGATCGGGGGCAGATAAATGAGCAGTTCTTC
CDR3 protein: CASSQDRGQINEQFF

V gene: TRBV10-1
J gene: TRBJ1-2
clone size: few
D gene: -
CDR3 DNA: TGCGCCACCTCGCACTTTGGGACATTATTCTTCGGCTACACCTTC
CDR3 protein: CATSHFGTLFFGYTF

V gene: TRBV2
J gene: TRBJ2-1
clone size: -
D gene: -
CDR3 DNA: TGTGCCAGCAGTGCGACTGGCGATGAGCAGTTCTTC
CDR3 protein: CASSATGDEQFF

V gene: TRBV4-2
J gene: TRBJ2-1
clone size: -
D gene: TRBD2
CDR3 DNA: TGTGCCAGCAGCCAAGCAACTAGCGAGGCCTACAATGAGCAGTTCTTC
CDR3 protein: CASSQATSEAYNEQFF

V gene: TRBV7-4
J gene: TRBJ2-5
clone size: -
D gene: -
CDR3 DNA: TGTGCCAGCAGCCATCGGGAGAGGGAGACCCAGTACTTC
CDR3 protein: CASSHRERETQYF

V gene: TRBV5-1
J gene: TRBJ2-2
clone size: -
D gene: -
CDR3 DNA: TGCGCCAGCAGCTTACAGGGATTGGGGGCCGGGGAGCTGTTTTTT
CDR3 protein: CASSLQGLGAGELFF

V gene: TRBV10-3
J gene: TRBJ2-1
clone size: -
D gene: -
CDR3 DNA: TGTGCCATCAGGCCAGGGGAGAGGTACAATGAGCAGTTCTTC
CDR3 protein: CAIRPGERYNEQFF

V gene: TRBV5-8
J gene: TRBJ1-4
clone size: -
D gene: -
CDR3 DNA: TGTGCCAGCAGCACCACTGCGAGGGGTAGGAATGAAAAACTGTTTTTT
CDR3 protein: CASSTTARGRNEKLFF

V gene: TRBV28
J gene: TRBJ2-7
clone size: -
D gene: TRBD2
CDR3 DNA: TGTGCCAGCAGTTTACCCCGGGCTAGCGGCTACGAGCAGTACTTC
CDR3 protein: CASSLPRASGYEQYF